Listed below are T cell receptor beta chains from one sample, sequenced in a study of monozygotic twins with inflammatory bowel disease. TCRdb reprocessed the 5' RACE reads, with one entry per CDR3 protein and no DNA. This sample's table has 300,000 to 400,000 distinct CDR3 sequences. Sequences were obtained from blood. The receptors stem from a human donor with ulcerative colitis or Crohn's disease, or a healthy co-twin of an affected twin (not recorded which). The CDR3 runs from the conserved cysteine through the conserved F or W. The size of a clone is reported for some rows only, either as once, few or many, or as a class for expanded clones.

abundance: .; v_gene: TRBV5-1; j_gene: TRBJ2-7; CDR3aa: CASSESRDSFSYEQYF
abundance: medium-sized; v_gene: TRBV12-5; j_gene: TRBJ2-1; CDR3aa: CASGLGQSSYNEQFF
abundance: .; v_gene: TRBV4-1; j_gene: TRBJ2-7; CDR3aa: CASSHGHGGPYEQYF
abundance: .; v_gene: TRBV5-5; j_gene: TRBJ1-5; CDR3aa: CASSASGNRPGSNQPQHF
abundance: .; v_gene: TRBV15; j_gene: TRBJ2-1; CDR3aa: CATSRDRGGDEQFF
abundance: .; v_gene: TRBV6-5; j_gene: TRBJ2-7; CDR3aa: CASSYSRSSYEQYF
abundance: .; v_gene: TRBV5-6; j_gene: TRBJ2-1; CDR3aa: CASRLSGTADGNEQFF
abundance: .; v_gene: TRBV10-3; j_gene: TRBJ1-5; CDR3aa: CAISDGGSDQPQHF
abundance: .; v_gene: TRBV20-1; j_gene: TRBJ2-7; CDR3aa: CSARRLAEFYEQYF
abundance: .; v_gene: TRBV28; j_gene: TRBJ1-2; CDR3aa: CASSLGAYYGYTF
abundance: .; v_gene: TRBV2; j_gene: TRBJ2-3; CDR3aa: CASSDGAGGTDTQYF
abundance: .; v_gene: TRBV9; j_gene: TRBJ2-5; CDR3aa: CASSPYLAGGRTTQYF
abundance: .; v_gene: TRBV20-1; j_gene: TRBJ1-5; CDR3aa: CSARSAGLQPQHF
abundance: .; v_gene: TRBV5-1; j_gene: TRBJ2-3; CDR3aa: CASSLGTSGEDTQYF
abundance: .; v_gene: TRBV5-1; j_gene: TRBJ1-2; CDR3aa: CASSFSGANYGYTF
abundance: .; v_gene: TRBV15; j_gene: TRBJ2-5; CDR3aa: CATSRNPGQETQYF
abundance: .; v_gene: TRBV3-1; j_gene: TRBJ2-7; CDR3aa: CASSQTPGGLYEQYF
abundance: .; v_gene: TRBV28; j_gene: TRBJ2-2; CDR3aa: CASSWRDRGLSGELFF
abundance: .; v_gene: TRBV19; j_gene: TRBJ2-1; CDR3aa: CASSPLAGGSYNEQFF
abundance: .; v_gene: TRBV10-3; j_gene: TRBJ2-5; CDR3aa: CAISRLAGGGETQYF
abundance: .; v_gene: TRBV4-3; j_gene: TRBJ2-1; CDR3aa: CASSQEARGMGNEQFF